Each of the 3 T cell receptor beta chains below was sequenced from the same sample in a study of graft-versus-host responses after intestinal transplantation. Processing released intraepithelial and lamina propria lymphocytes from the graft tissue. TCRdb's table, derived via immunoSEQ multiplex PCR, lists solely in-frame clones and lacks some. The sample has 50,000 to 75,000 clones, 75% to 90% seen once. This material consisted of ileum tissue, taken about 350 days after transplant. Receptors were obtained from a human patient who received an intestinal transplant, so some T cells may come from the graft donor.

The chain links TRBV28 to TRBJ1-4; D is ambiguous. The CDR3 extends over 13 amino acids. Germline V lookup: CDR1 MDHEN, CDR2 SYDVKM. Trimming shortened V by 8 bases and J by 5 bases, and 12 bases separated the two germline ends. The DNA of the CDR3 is TGTGCCAGCCACGGACTGCTAAATGAAAAACTGTTTTTT. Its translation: CASHGLLNEKLFF. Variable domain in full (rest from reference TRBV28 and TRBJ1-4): DVKVTQSSRYLVKRTGEKVFLECVQDMDHENMFWYRQDPGLGLRLIYFSYDVKMKEKGDIPEGYSVSREKKERFSLILESASTNQTSMYLCASHGLLNEKLFFGSGTQLSVL.

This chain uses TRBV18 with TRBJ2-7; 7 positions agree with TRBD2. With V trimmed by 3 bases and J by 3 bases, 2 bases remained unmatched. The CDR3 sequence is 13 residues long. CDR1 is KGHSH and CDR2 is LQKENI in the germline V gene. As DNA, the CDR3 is TGTGCCAGCTCACCCCGCGGGGGCTACGAGCAGTACTTC. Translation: CASSPRGGYEQYF.

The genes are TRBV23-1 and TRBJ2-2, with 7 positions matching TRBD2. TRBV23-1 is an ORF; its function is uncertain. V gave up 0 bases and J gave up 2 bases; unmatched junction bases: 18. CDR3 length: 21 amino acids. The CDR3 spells CASSQSNAWLERGPNTGELFF. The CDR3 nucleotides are TGCGCCAGCAGTCAATCTAACGCCTGGTTAGAGCGGGGACCAAACACCGGGGAGCTGTTTTTT.